This passage covers 27 T cell receptor beta chains from one sample sequenced in a study of tumor-infiltrating lymphocytes in oesophageal squamous cell carcinoma. One entry per CDR3 protein, called by TCRdb with MiXCR from the PCR reads. The repertoire holds some 22,000 distinct CDR3 sequences, with about 35% as singletons. Sequencing input: esophageal tumor tissue. The receptors stem from a male donor with esophageal squamous cell carcinoma.

The sample holds a few counts of this clonotype. The conserved closing phenylalanine or tryptophan is absent in this CDR3, likely reflecting a read error. The limits of the CDR3 on the DNA are not certain, so only TCRdb's listed CDR3 is given. This sequence joins TRBV7-3 and TRBJ2-6; the table's TRBD1 call for D was not verified on the DNA. The germline V gene encodes CDR1 SGHTA and CDR2 FQGTGA. The CDR3 is 18 residues long, ends included. The CDR3 here is CASSLGDLGDKNIQYFGA.

This clonotype is judged medium-sized. The rearrangement uses TRBV10-1 and TRBJ2-7; D gene ambiguous. Germline V lookup: CDR1 WNHNN, CDR2 SYGVQD (reference sequence). The CDR3 extends over 12 amino acids. V was trimmed by 8 bases and J by 4 bases, leaving 12 bases between them. This chain's CDR3 is CASQPRIYEQYF. CDR3 nucleotide sequence: TGCGCCAGCCAACCGAGGATTTACGAGCAGTACTTC.

This clonotype was counted ten times or more. CDR3 protein: CASSLALAGESYDEQYF. CDR3 DNA: TGTGCCAGCAGCTTAGCATTAGCGGGAGAGTCATACGACGAGCAGTACTTC. The rearrangement joins TRBV7-6 to TRBJ2-5, with 9 bases matching TRBD2. With the DNA end fitting TRBJ2-7 better, the J assignment may be wrong. Germline assignment: CDR1 SGHVS and CDR2 FNYEAQ. The CDR3 covers 17 residues.

CDR3 nucleotides: TGCAGTGCTAGTGACAGGTTGGGAAACACCATATATTTT. Translation gives CSASDRLGNTIYF. The J gene is TRBJ1-3, the V gene TRBV20-1; D is possibly TRBD1 (6 bases). Germline lookup yields CDR1 DFQATT and CDR2 SNEGSKA (reference sequence). The CDR3 is 13 residues long. V lost 3 bases to trimming and J lost 4 bases, with 10 bases between them.

The chain uses TRBV11-1 and TRBJ2-3, with 7 nucleotides matching TRBD2. The CDR3 length is 13 residues. Unmatched junction bases numbered 3, after V lost 5 bases and J lost 4 bases. The germline gives CDR1 SGHAT, CDR2 FQDESV (reference sequence). CDR3 DNA: TGTGCCAGCAGCGGGAGGGTTCCAGATACGCAGTATTTT. It translates to CASSGRVPDTQYF. Full variable domain (remainder filled in from reference TRBV11-1 and TRBJ2-3): EAEVAQSPRYKITEKSQAVAFWCDPISGHATLYWYRQILGQGPELLVQFQDESVVDDSQLPKDRFSAERLKGVDSTLKIQPAELGDSAMYLCASSGRVPDTQYFGPGTRLTVL.

This clonotype was observed once. This chain links TRBV7-3 with TRBJ2-6; no definite D call. Trimming took off 1 base at V and 0 bases at J, with 4 bases between the two ends. The CDR3 consists of 15 residues. In germline, CDR1 is SGHTA, CDR2 FQGTGA. The CDR3 is CASSLMSSGANVLTF. The CDR3 region has the DNA TGTGCCAGCAGCTTAATGTCCTCTGGGGCCAACGTCCTGACTTTC.

The V call is TRBV6-2 or TRBV6-3, the J call TRBJ2-2; D ambiguous. CDR1 and CDR2 from the germline V gene are MNHEY and SVGEGT. This CDR3 spans 14 amino acids. Trimming pared 0 bases from V and 9 bases from J, leaving 11 bases between. CDR3 protein: CASSYSSPPRELFF. The CDR3 coding sequence is TGTGCCAGCAGTTACTCAAGTCCCCCCAGGGAGCTGTTTTTT.

This clonotype was seen a handful of times. The V call is TRBV7-3, the J call TRBJ2-3; 11 nucleotides align to TRBD2. Germline V gene data show CDR1 as SGHTA and CDR2 as FQGTGA. The CDR3 spans 15 residues. Trimming cost V 6 bases and J 2 bases; bases outside gene matches: 4. The CDR3 nucleotides read TGTGCCAGCAGGAATAGCGGGAGGGACACAGATACGCAGTATTTT. Protein product: CASRNSGRDTDTQYF.

This clonotype was detected only a few times. The conserved final phenylalanine or tryptophan is absent from the CDR3, which likely points to a read error. The limits of the CDR3 on the DNA are not certain, so only TCRdb's listed CDR3 is given. The chain recombines TRBV27 with TRBJ1-4; the table's D call of TRBD1 was not tested on the DNA. The CDR3 length is 9 residues, termini included. Germline assignment: CDR1 MNHEY and CDR2 SMNVEV (reference sequence). The CDR3 loop is CTSSLSGGT.

This rearrangement joins TRBV10-1 to TRBJ2-7; D remains unclear. The V gene lost 0 bases and the J gene lost 7 bases, with 10 bases spanning the gap. Germline CDR1 WNHNN, CDR2 SYGVQD (reference sequence). The length of the CDR3 is 13 residues. The CDR3 nucleotides read TGCGCCAGCAGTGAGTCAGGGTACAATGAGCAGTACTTC. Encoded protein: CASSESGYNEQYF.

This clonotype was recorded at least ten times. This sequence joins TRBV24-1 and TRBJ1-5; D gene uncertain. CDR1 and CDR2 from the germline V gene are KGHDR and SFDVKD. The CDR3 contains 12 residues. V lost 2 bases to trimming and J lost 4 bases, with 2 bases between them. In nucleotides, the CDR3 is TGTGCCACCAGTGATTCGAATCAGCCCCAGCATTTT. It yields the protein CATSDSNQPQHF.

The sample holds a few counts of this clonotype. The chain's CDR3 is CASTRGGSTDTQYF. The DNA of the CDR3 is TGTGCCAGCACCCGGGGCGGGAGCACAGATACGCAGTATTTT. This chain connects TRBV6-1 to TRBJ2-3; D may match TRBD1 or TRBD2 (5 bases each). Germline V CDR1 and CDR2: MNHNS, SASEGT. This CDR3 spans 14 amino acids. Trimming took off 7 bases at V and 0 bases at J, with 11 bases between the two ends.

This rearrangement joins TRBV7-6 to TRBJ2-5; a weak D match, TRBD1 (5 bases). Trimming stripped 5 bases from V and 2 bases from J, with 15 bases between. The CDR3 sequence is 15 residues long. The germline V gene has CDR1 SGHVS and CDR2 FNYEAQ. The CDR3: CASSLTGIGQETQYF. In DNA form, the CDR3 reads TGTGCCAGCAGCCTTACAGGTATCGGGCAAGAGACCCAGTACTTC.

By share, this clonotype counts as medium-sized. The chain employs TRBV7-2 and TRBJ2-1, with TRBD1 as a possible D gene (5 bases). The germline V and J ends were trimmed by 5 bases and 3 bases, with 8 bases remaining between them. There are 13 residues in the CDR3. The germline V gene has CDR1 SGHTA and CDR2 FQGNSA. CDR3 bases: TGTGCCAGCAGCATAGGACACTACAATGAGCAGTTCTTC. It specifies CASSIGHYNEQFF.

The rearrangement links TRBV5-3 to TRBJ1-2, with 11 bases lining up with TRBD1. TRBV5-3 is recorded as an ORF, its role being uncertain. The trim removed 8 bases at V and 7 bases at J, leaving 16 bases unmatched. The CDR3 length is 16 residues. This CDR3 reads CASVSPRDRGAGGYTF. The CDR3 coding sequence is TGTGCCAGCGTCTCCCCGAGGGACAGGGGGGCTGGTGGCTACACCTTC.

The table lists this clonotype with a few counts. In this CDR3 the conserved last residue, phenylalanine or tryptophan, is missing, so a read error is likely. The limits of the CDR3 on the DNA are not certain, so only TCRdb's listed CDR3 is given. This chain uses TRBV28 with TRBJ2-7; TRBD1, the D gene given by the table, was not confirmed from the DNA. Per germline, CDR1 MDHEN and CDR2 SYDVKM. The CDR3 sequence runs 14 residues, both termini included. CDR3 in amino acids: CASSFQGYGYTFGS.

The genes are TRBV7-3 and TRBJ2-1, with D perhaps TRBD1 (5 bases). The CDR3 spans 15 residues. Germline V lookup: CDR1 SGHTA, CDR2 FQGTGA. Trimming stripped 2 bases from V and 7 bases from J, with 15 bases between. CDR3 in amino acids: CASSLSGHSGNEQFF. In nucleotides, the CDR3 is TGTGCCAGCAGCTTATCAGGACACTCTGGGAATGAGCAGTTCTTC.

The J gene is TRBJ2-3, the V gene TRBV6-2 or TRBV6-3; D not certain. Trimming pared 1 base from V and 2 bases from J, leaving 7 bases between. The CDR3 covers 14 residues. Germline V gene lookup returns CDR1 MNHEY and CDR2 SVGEGT. CDR3 nucleotide sequence: TGTGCCAGCAGTTACTACTCCTACACAGATACGCAGTATTTT. Translation gives CASSYYSYTDTQYF.

This clonotype was seen repeatedly, ten times or more. The chain links TRBV7-3 to TRBJ2-3; D unclear. This CDR3 contains 16 residues. Germline values: CDR1 SGHTA, CDR2 FQGTGA. Trimming left V 3 bases short and J 0 bases short, with 13 bases between. The CDR3 sequence is CASSFFPSTSTDTQYF. For the CDR3, the DNA is TGTGCCAGCAGCTTCTTCCCCTCGACTAGCACAGATACGCAGTATTTT.

This clonotype is medium-sized in the sample. The chain has TRBV7-9 and TRBJ2-7, with D unresolved. With 1 base removed from V and 1 base from J, the gap between germline ends came to 11 bases. Germline CDR1 reads SEHNR; CDR2 reads FQNEAQ (reference sequence). The CDR3 has 15 amino acids. The CDR3 DNA sequence: TGTGCCAGCAGCTTAGACAGCGAGAGGTCCTACGAGCAGTACTTC. This codes for CASSLDSERSYEQYF.

A few counts support this clonotype. Because it lacks the conserved phenylalanine or tryptophan at the end, this CDR3 is likely a read error. No DNA is shown, since the ends of the CDR3 on it are uncertain; the CDR3 is the one TCRdb lists. V usage is TRBV7-2 and J usage is TRBJ1-1; the table's D gene call, TRBD1, was not cross checked with the DNA. Germline lookup yields CDR1 SGHTA and CDR2 FQGNSA. The CDR3 comprises 19 residues, both ends counted. Here the CDR3 reads CASSLARTGDDGYTFGSAP.

The table lists this clonotype with many counts. The V call is TRBV10-3, the J call TRBJ2-3; 9 bases align to TRBD1. Germline V gene data show CDR1 as ENHRY and CDR2 as SYGVKD. The junction had 10 bases not matched to a gene; V was cut back by 6 bases and J by 3 bases. The CDR3 has 16 amino acids. The CDR3 is CAIRVPGQGGTDTQYF. CDR3 sequence (DNA): TGTGCCATCAGGGTCCCGGGACAGGGTGGGACAGATACGCAGTATTTT.

CDR3 protein: CASSSVGRGVYEQYF. CDR3 DNA sequence: TGTGCCAGCAGCTCCGTGGGGAGGGGGGTCTACGAGCAGTACTTC. This chain connects TRBV7-6 to TRBJ2-7; tentative D call: TRBD2 (7 bases). Germline V CDR1 and CDR2: SGHVS, FNYEAQ. The V gene lost 4 bases and the J gene lost 3 bases, with 16 bases spanning the gap. This CDR3 is 15 amino acids long.

The table lists this clonotype with many counts. This chain links TRBV28 with TRBJ1-2; D might be TRBD1 (6 bases). Germline CDR1 MDHEN, CDR2 SYDVKM. Trimming took 0 bases from V and 5 from J, leaving 28 bases between them. The length of the CDR3 is 20 residues. CDR3 DNA sequence: TGTGCCAGCAGTTTATGGCGAGGAGGAGAGCAGGGGTTCCAGCGATATGGCTACACCTTC. This gives the protein CASSLWRGGEQGFQRYGYTF.

The genes are TRBV7-8 and TRBJ2-3; a possible D gene is TRBD2 (5 bases). The DNA matches TRBJ2-5 better at its end, which makes the J call doubtful. The CDR3 spans 13 residues. In germline, CDR1 is SGHVS, CDR2 FQNEAQ. The CDR3: CASSATRWETQYF. For the CDR3, the DNA is TGTGCCAGCAGCGCCACTAGGTGGGAGACCCAGTACTTC.

This clonotype occurred many times. The chain carries TRBV6-1 and TRBJ2-1; D is unclear. Trimming removed 3 bases at V and 5 bases at J, with 11 bases between. The CDR3 runs 14 residues. From germline, CDR1 is MNHNS and CDR2 SASEGT. CDR3 DNA: TGTGCCAGCAGTGACTATTCGCCGGACAATGAGCAGTTCTTC. Its translation: CASSDYSPDNEQFF.

With respect to this clonotype: The germline gene is not matched at one end of the junction; a read error may be the cause. The chain is built from TRBV19 and TRBJ1-5; the D gene is possibly TRBD1 (5 bases). The CDR3 is made up of 15 amino acids. Germline V gene sequence: CDR1 LNHDA, CDR2 SQIVND (reference sequence). The CDR3 region has the DNA TGTGCCAGTAGCTCTGACAGTGTAAGCAATCAGCCCCAGAATTTT. Protein sequence: CASSSDSVSNQPQNF.